This T cell receptor (beta chain) is from a study of T cell changes during pregnancy in multiple sclerosis. The CDR3 spans 16 residues. V was clipped by 0 bases and J by 4 bases, with 15 bases between them. The V gene's germline CDR1 is MNHNS and CDR2 SASEGT. Sequencing used immunoSEQ multiplex PCR; TCRdb keeps in-frame clones, though not all of them. The sample records about 31,000 clones, around 89% being singletons. V usage is TRBV6-1 and J usage is TRBJ1-1; a possible D gene is TRBD1 (6 bases). The TCR sequence derives from a female donor with multiple sclerosis, enrolled in a pregnancy study. This sample comprised CD8+ T cells from peripheral blood mononuclear cells, obtained in the second trimester of pregnancy. The CDR3 coding sequence is TGTGCCAGCAGTGAAGCCAGAGTAGGGGGAAGCACTGAAGCTTTCTTT. It encodes CASSEARVGGSTEAFF.